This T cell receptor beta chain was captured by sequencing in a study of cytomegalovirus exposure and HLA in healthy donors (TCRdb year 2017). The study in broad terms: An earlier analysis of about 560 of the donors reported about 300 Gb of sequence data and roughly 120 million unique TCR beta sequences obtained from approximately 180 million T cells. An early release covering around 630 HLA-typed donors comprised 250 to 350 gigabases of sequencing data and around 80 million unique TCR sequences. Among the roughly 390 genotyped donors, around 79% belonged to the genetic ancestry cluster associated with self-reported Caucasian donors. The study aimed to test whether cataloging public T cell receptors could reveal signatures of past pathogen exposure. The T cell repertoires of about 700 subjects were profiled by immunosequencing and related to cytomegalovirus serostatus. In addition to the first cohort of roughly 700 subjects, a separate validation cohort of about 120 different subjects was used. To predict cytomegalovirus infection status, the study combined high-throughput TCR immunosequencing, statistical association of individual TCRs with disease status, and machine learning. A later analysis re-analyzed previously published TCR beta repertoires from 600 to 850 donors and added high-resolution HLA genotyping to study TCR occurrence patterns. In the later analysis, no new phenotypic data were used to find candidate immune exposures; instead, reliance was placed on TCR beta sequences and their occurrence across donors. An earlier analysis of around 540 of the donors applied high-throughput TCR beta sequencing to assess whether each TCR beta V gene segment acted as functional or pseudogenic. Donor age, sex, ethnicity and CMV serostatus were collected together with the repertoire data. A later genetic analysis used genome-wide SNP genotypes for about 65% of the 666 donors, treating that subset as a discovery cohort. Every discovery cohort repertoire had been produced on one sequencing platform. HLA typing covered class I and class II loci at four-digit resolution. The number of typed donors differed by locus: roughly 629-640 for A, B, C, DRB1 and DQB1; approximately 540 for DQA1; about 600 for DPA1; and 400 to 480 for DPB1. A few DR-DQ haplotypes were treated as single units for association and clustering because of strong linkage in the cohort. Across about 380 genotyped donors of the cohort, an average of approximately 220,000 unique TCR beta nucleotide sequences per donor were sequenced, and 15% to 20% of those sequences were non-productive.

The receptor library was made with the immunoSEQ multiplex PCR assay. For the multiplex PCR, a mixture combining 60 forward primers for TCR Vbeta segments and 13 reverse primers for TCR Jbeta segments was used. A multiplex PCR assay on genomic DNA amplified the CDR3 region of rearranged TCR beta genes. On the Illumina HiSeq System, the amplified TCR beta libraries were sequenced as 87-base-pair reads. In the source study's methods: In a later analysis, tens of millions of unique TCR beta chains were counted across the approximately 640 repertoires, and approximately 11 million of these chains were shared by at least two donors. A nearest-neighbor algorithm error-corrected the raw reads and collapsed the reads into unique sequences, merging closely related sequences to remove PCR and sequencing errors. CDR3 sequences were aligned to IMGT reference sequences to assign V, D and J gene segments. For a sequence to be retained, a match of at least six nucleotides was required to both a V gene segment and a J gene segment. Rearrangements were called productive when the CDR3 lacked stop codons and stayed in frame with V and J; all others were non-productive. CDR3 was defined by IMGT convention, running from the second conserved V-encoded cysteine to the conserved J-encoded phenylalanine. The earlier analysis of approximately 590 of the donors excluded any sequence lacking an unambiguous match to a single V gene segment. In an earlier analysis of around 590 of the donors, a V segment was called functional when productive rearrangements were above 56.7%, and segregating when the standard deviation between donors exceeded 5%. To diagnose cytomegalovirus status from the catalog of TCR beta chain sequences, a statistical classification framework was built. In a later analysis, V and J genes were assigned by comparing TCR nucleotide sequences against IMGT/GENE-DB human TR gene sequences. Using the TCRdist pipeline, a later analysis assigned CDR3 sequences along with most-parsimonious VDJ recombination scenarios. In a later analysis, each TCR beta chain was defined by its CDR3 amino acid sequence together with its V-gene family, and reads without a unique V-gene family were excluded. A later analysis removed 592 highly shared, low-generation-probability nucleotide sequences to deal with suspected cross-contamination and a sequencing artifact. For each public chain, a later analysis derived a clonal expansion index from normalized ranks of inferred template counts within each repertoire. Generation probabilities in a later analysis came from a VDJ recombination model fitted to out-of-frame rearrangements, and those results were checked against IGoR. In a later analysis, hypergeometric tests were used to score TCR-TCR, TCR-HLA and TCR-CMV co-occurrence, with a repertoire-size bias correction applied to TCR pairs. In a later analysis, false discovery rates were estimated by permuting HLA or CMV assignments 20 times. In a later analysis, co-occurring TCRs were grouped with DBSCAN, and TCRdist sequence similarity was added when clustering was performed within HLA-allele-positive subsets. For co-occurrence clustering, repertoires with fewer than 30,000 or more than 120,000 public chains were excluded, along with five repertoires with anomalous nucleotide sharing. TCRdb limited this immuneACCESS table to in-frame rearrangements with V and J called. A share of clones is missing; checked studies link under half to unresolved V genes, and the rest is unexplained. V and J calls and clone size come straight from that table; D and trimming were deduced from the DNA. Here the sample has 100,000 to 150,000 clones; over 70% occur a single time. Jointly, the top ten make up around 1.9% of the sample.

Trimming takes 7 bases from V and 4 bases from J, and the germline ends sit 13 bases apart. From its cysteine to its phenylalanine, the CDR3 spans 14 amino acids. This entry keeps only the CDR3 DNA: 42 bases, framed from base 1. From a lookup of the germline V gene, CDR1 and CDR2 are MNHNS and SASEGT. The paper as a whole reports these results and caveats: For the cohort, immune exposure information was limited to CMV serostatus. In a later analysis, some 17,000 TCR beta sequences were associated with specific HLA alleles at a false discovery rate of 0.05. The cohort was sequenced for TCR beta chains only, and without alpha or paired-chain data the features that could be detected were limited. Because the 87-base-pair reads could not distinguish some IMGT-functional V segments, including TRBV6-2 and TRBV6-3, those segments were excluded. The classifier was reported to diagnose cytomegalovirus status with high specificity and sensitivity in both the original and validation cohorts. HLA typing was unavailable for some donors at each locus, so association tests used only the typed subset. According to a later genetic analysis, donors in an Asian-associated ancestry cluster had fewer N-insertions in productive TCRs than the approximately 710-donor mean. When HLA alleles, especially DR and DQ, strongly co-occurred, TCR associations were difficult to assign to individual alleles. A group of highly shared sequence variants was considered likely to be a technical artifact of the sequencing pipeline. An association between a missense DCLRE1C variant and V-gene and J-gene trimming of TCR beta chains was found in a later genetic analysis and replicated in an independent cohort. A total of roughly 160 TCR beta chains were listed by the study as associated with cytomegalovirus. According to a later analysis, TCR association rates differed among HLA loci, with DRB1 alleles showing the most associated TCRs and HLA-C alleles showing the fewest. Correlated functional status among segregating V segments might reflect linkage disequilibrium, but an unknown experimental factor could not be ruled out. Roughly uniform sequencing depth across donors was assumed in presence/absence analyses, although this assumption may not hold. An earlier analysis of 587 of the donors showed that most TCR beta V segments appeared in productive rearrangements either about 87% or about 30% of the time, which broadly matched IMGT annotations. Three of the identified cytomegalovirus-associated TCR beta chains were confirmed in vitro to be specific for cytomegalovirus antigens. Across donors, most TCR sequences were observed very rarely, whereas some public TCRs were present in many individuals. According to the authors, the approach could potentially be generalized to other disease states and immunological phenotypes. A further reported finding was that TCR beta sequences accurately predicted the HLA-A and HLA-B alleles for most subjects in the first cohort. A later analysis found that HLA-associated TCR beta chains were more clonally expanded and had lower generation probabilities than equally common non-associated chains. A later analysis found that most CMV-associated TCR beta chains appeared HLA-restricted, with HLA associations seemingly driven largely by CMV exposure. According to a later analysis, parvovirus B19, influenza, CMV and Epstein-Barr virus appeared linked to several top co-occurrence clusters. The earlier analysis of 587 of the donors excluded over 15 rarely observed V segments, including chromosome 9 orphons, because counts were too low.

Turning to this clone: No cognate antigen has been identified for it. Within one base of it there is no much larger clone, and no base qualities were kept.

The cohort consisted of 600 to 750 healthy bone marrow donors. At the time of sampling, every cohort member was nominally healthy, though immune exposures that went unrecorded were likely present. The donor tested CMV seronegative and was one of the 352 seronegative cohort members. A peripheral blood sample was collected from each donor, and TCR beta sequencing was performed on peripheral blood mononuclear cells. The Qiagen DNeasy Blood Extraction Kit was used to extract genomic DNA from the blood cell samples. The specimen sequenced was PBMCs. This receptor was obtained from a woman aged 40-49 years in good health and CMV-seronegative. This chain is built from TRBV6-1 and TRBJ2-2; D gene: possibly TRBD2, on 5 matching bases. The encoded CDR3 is CASKWESGTGELFF. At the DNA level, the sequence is TGTGCCAGCAAGTGGGAGTCGGGCACCGGGGAGCTGTTTTTT.